This is a list of T cell receptor beta chains from one sample in a study of T cell clones after liver transplantation. Generated by immunoSEQ multiplex PCR, the TCRdb table keeps only in-frame clones and is missing some. The sample lists 45,000 to 60,000 clones; 86% were seen once. Specimen: CD8+ T cells from blood, collected 12 months after liver transplant. The origin of the receptors is a human patient who received a liver transplant. Part of the T cells may come from the graft donor. Both conserved end residues are part of each CDR3. Each record gives: clone size, D gene, J gene, V gene, CDR3 protein, CDR3 DNA. A D gene is named only where the DNA matches it firmly. Only part of the rows carry a size: once, few, many, or a class if the clone is expanded.

once | NA | TRBJ2-7 | TRBV5-1 | CASSVGRGYEQYF | TGCGCCAGCAGCGTGGGACGGGGATACGAGCAGTACTTC
NA | TRBD1 | TRBJ1-4 | TRBV6-1 | CASSEGQGAEKLFF | TGTGCCAGCAGTGAGGGACAGGGGGCTGAAAAACTGTTTTTT
NA | TRBD2 | TRBJ2-1 | TRBV7-9 | CASSLSLAGDEQFF | TGTGCCAGCAGCTTATCACTAGCGGGAGATGAGCAGTTCTTC
NA | NA | TRBJ2-3 | TRBV6-5 | CASSFPGELGDTQYF | TGTGCCAGCAGTTTCCCCGGGGAGTTGGGAGATACGCAGTATTTT
NA | NA | TRBJ2-7 | TRBV27 | CASSYSDNYEQYF | TGTGCCAGCAGTTATAGTGATAATTACGAGCAGTACTTC
NA | TRBD2 | TRBJ2-5 | TRBV7-6 | CASSLEAGEGGETQYF | TGTGCCAGCAGCTTAGAAGCGGGAGAGGGGGGAGAGACCCAGTACTTC
NA | TRBD1 | TRBJ1-1 | TRBV5-1 | CASSLQGSGNTEAFF | TGCGCCAGCAGCCTACAGGGGTCGGGGAACACTGAAGCTTTCTTT
once | NA | TRBJ2-5 | TRBV14 | CASSQTGWNKQETQYF | TGTGCCAGCAGCCAAACAGGGTGGAACAAACAAGAGACCCAGTACTTC
NA | NA | TRBJ2-5 | TRBV7-8 | CASSALRETQYF | TGTGCCAGCAGCGCCCTTCGTGAGACCCAGTACTTC
NA | NA | TRBJ2-7 | TRBV19 | CASSPPTDSYEQYF | TGTGCCAGTAGTCCTCCCACCGACTCCTACGAGCAGTACTTC